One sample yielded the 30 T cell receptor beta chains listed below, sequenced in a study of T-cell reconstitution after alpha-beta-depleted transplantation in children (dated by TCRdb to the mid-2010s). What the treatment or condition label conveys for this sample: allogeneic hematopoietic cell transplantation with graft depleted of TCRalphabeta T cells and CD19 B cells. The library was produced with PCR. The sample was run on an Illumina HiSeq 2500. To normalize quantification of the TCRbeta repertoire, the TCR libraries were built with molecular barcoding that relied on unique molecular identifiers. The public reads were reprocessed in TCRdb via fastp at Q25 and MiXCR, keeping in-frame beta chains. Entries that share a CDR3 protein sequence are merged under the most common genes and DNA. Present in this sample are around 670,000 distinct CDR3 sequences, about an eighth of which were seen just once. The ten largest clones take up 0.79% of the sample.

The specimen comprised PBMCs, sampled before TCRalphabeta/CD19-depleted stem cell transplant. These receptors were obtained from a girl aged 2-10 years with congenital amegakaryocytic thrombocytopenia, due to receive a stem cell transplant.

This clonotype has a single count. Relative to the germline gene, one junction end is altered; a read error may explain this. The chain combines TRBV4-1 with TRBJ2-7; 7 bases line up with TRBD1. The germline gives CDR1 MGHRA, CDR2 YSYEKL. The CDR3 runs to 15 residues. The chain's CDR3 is CASSQVQGLRHERYF. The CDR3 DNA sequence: TGCGCCAGCAGCCAAGTACAGGGGCTGAGACACGAGCGGTACTTC.

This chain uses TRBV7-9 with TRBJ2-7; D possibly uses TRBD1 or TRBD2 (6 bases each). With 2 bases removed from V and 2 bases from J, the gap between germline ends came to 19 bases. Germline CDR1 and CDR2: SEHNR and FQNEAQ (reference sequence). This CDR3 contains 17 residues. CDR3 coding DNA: TGTGCCAGCAGCTTATACCGGGGATGGGGGGCCACCTACGAGCAGTACTTC. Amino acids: CASSLYRGWGATYEQYF. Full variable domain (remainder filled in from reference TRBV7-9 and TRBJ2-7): DTGVSQNPRHKITKRGQNVTFRCDPISEHNRLYWYRQTLGQGPEFLTYFQNEAQLEKSRLLSDRFSAERPKGSFSTLEIQRTEQGDSAMYLCASSLYRGWGATYEQYFGPGTRLTVT.

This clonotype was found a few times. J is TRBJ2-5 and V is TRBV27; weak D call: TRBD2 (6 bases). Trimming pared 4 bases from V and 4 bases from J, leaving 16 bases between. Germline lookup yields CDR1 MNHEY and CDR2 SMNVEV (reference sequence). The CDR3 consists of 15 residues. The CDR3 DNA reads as TGTGCCAGCAGTTCAGTTTCACCCGGGGGAGAGACCCAGTACTTC. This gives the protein CASSSVSPGGETQYF.

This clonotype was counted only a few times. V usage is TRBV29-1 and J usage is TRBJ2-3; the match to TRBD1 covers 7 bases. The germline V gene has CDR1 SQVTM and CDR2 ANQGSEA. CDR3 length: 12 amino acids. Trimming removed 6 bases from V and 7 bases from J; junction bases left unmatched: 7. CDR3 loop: CSVLGGPHTQYF. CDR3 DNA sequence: TGCAGCGTACTAGGGGGCCCTCATACGCAGTATTTT.

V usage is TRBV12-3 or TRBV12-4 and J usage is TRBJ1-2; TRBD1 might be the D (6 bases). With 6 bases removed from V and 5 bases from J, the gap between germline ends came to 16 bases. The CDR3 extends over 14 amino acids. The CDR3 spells CASRLQSGQYGYTF. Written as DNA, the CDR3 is TGTGCCAGCAGGCTTCAATCAGGACAGTATGGCTACACCTTC.

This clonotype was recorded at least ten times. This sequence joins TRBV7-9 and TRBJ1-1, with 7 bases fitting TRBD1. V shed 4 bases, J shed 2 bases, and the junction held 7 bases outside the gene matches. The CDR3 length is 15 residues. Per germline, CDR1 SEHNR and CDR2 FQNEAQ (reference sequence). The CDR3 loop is CASSSRTGSNTEAFF. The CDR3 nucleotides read TGTGCCAGCAGCTCGCGGACAGGCAGTAACACTGAAGCTTTCTTT.

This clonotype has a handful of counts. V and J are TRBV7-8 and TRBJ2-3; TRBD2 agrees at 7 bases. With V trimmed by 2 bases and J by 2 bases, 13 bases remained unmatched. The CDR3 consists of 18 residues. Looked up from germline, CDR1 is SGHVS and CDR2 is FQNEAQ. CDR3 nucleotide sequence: TGTGCCAGCAGCTTAACCCCGGGTAGAGCGGGAAACACAGATACGCAGTATTTT. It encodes CASSLTPGRAGNTDTQYF. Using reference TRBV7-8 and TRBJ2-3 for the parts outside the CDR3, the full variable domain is GAGVSQSPRYKVAKRGQDVALRCDPISGHVSLFWYQQALGQGPEFLTYFQNEAQLDKSGLPSDRFFAERPEGSVSTLKIQRTQQEDSAVYLCASSLTPGRAGNTDTQYFGPGTRLTVL.

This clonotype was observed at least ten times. The CDR3 loop is CASHDWSTNEQFF. CDR3 in DNA: TGCGCCAGCCACGACTGGTCCACCAATGAGCAGTTCTTC. This sequence joins TRBV4-1 and TRBJ2-1; D is ambiguous. Between the trimmed V and J ends, which lost 8 bases and 6 bases, there was a span of 14 bases. The CDR3 extends over 13 amino acids. Germline CDR1 reads MGHRA; CDR2 reads YSYEKL.

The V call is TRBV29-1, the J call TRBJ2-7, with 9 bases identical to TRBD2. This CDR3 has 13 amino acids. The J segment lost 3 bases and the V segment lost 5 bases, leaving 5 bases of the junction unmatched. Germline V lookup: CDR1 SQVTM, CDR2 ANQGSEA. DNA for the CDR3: TGCAGCGTTCGACTAGCGGATATCTACGAGCAGTACTTC. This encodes CSVRLADIYEQYF.

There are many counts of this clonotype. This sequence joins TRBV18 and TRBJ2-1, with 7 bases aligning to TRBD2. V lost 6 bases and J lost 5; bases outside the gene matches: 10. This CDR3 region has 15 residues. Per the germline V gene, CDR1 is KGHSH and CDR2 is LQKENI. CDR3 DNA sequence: TGTGCCAGCTCGCCGTTGCGGGAGACGAACAATGAGCAGTTCTTC. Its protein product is CASSPLRETNNEQFF.

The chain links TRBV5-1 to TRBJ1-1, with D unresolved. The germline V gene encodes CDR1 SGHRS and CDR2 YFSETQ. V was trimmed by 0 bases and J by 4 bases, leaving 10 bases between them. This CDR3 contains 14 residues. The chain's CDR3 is CASSLGRESTEAFF. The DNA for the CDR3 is TGCGCCAGCAGCTTGGGGAGAGAGAGCACTGAAGCTTTCTTT.

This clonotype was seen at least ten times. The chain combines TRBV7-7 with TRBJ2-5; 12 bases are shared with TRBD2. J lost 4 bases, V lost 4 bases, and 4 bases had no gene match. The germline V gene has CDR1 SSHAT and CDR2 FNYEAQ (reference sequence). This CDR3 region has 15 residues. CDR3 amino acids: CASSSRLAGVETQYF. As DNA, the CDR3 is TGTGCCAGCAGCTCGAGACTAGCGGGGGTAGAGACCCAGTACTTC.

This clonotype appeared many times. The DNA of the CDR3 is TGCAGCGTTGAAGAGTGGAGGGGGGCAGAGACCCAGTACTTC. Protein product: CSVEEWRGAETQYF. The V and J genes are TRBV29-1 and TRBJ2-5; D possibly uses TRBD1 or TRBD2 (6 bases each). CDR3 length: 14 residues. Germline V lookup: CDR1 SQVTM, CDR2 ANQGSEA. V dropped 0 bases and J dropped 4 bases, with 12 bases sitting between them.

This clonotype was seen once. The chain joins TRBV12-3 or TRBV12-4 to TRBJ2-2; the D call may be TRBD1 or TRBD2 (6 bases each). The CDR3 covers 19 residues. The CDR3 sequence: CTICLAPGARTLNTGELFF. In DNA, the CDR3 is TGTACCATCTGTTTAGCGCCGGGGGCTCGGACCCTGAACACCGGGGAGCTGTTTTTT.

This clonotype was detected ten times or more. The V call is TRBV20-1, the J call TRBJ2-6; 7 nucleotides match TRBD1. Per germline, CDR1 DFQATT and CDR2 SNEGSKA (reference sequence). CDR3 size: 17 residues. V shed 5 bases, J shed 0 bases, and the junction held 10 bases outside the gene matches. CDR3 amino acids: CSAHRQGLSSGANVLTF. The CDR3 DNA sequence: TGCAGTGCTCATCGACAGGGTCTAAGCTCTGGGGCCAACGTCCTGACTTTC.

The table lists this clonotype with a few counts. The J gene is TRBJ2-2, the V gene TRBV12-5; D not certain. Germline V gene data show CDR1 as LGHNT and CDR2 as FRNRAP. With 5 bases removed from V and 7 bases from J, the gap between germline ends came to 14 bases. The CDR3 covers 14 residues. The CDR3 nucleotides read TGTGCTAGTGGTCCTGGAAGGACCAGCGGGGAGCTGTTTTTT. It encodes CASGPGRTSGELFF.

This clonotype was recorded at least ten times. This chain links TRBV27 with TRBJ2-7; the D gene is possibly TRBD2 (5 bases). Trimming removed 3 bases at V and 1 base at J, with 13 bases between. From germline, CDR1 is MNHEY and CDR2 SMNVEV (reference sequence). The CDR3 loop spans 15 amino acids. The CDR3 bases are TGTGCCAGCAGTTTCATCAGCGGTATTTCCTACGAGCAGTACTTC. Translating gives CASSFISGISYEQYF.

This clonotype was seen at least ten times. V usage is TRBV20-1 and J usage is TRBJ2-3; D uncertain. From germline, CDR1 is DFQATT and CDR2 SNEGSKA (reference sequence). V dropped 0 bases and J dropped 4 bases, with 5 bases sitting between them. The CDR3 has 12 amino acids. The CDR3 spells CSARDPPDTQYF. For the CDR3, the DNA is TGCAGTGCTAGAGATCCCCCAGATACGCAGTATTTT.

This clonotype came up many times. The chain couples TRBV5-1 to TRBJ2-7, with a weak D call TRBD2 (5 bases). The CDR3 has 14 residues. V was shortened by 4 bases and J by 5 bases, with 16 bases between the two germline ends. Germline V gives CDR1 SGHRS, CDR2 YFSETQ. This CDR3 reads CASSKTTGKDEQYF. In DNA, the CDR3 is TGCGCCAGCAGCAAAACAACCGGGAAGGACGAGCAGTACTTC.

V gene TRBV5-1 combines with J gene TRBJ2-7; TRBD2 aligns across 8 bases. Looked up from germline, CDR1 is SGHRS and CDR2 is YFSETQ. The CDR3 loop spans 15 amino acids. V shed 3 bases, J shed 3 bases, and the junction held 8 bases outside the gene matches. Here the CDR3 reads CASSWASGSVYEQYF. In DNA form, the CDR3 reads TGCGCCAGCAGCTGGGCAAGCGGGAGTGTCTACGAGCAGTACTTC.

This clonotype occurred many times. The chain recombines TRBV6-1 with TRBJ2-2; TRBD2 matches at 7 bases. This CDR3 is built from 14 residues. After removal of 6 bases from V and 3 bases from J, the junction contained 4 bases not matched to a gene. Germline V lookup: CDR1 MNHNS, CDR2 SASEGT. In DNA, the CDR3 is TGTGCCAGCAGGAGCGGGACTGACACCGGGGAGCTGTTTTTT. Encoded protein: CASRSGTDTGELFF.

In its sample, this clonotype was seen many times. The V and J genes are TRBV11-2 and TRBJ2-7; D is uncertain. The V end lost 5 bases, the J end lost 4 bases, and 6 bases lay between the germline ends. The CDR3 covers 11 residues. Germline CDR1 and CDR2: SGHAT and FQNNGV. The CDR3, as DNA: TGTGCCAGCAGCGACGATTACGAGCAGTACTTC. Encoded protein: CASSDDYEQYF.

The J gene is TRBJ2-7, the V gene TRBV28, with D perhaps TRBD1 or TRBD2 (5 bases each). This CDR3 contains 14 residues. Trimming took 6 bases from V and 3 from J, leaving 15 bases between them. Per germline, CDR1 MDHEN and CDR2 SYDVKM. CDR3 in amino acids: CASRPGTQLYEQYF. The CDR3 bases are TGTGCCAGCAGACCGGGGACCCAACTCTACGAGCAGTACTTC.

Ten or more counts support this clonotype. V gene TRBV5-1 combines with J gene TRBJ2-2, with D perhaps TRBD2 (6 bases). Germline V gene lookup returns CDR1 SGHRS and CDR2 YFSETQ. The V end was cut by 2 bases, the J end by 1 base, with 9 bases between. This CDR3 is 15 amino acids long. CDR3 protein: CASSLRERNTGELFF. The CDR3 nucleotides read TGCGCCAGCAGCTTACGGGAGAGGAACACCGGGGAGCTGTTTTTT. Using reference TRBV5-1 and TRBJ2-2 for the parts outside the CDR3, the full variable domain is KAGVTQTPRYLIKTRGQQVTLSCSPISGHRSVSWYQQTPGQGLQFLFEYFSETQRNKGNFPGRFSGRQFSNSRSEMNVSTLELGDSALYLCASSLRERNTGELFFGEGSRLTVL.

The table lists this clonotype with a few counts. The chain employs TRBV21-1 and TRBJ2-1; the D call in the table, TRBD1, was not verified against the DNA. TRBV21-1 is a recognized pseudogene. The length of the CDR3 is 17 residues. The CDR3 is CASSKGGGYKGDNEQFF. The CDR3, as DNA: TGTGCCAGCAGCAAAGGAGGGGGCTATAAAGGGGACAATGAGCAGTTCTTC.

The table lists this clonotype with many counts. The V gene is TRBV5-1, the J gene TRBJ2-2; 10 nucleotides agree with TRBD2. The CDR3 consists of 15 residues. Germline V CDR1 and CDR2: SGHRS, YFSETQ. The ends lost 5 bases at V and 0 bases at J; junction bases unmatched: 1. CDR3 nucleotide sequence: TGCGCCAGCAGTAGCGGGAGGACGAACACCGGGGAGCTGTTTTTT. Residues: CASSSGRTNTGELFF.

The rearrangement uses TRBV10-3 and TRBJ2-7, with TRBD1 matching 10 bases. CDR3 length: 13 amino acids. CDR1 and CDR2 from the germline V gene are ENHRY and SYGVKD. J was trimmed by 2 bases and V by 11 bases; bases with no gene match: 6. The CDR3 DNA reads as TGTGCCTCCGCCGGGACAGGGGCCTACGAGCAGTACTTC. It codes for CASAGTGAYEQYF.

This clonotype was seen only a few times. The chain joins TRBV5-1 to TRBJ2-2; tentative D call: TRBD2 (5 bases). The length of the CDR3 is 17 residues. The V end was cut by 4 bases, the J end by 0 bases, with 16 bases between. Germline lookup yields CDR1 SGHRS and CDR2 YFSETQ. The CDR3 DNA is TGCGCCAGCAGCCCGGGGTTCCTCCCCTCGAACACCGGGGAGCTGTTTTTT. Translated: CASSPGFLPSNTGELFF. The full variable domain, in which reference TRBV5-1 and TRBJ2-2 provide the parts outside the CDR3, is KAGVTQTPRYLIKTRGQQVTLSCSPISGHRSVSWYQQTPGQGLQFLFEYFSETQRNKGNFPGRFSGRQFSNSRSEMNVSTLELGDSALYLCASSPGFLPSNTGELFFGEGSRLTVL.

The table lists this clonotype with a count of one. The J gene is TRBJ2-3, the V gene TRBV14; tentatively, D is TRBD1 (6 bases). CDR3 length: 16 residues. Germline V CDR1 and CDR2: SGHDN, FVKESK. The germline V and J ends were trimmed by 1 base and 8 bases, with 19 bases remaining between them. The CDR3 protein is CASSQGRGQIRSTQYF. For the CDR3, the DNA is TGTGCCAGCAGCCAAGGCAGGGGCCAGATCCGATCTACGCAGTATTTT.

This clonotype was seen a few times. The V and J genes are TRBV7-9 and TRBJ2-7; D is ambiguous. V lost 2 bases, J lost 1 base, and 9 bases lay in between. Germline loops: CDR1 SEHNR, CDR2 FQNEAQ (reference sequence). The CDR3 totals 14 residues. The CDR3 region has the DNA TGTGCCAGCAGCTTAACGCCAACGTCCTACGAGCAGTACTTC. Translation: CASSLTPTSYEQYF.